This is a list of T cell receptor beta chains from one sample in a study of OX40 agonist ivuxolimab in advanced cancers. Assay: immunoSEQ multiplex PCR; the TCRdb copy retains only in-frame clones and omits some. The data contain tens of thousands of clones, 70% to 90% of them seen just once; the ten biggest clones take up about 0.53%. The sequences come from CD4+ or CD8+ T cells sorted from blood, collected in a trial of the OX40 agonist ivuxolimab. These receptors came from an adult with an advanced solid tumor such as melanoma, head and neck, liver or kidney cancer. Both conserved end residues are part of each CDR3. A D gene is named only where the DNA matches it firmly. Only some rows state a clone size, as once, few, many or a class for expanded clones.

DNA,CDR3,D,V,J,size
TGTGCCAGCAGCCCACGGACTAGCGGGAGGACCACAGATACGCAGTATTTT,CASSPRTSGRTTDTQYF,TRBD2,TRBV5-4,TRBJ2-3,.
TGCAGCGTTTCAGGGTTGCAGGCCTACGAGCAGTACTTC,CSVSGLQAYEQYF,.,TRBV29-1,TRBJ2-7,.
TGTGCCAGCAGCCCCTGGACTAGCGTGTCCTACAATGAGCAGTTCTTC,CASSPWTSVSYNEQFF,TRBD2,TRBV5-5,TRBJ2-1,.
TGTGCCAGTAGTGAGGGACAGGCCTACAATGAGCAGTTCTTC,CASSEGQAYNEQFF,TRBD1,TRBV19,TRBJ2-1,.
TGTGCCAGCAGCAAATTAAGTTCTTCTGAGAGGACTGAAGCTTTCTTT,CASSKLSSSERTEAFF,.,TRBV21-1,TRBJ1-1,.
TGCAGCGTTTCCGCGACGCAGGCGAGAAGCTACACCTTC,CSVSATQARSYTF,.,TRBV29-1,TRBJ1-2,.
TGTGCCAGCAGTCCCGGGACAGGGTTTTCAGAGACCCAGTACTTC,CASSPGTGFSETQYF,TRBD1,TRBV27,TRBJ2-5,.
TGCGCCAGCAGCTTCGGTGGACGAATAGCTAACTATGGCTACACCTTC,CASSFGGRIANYGYTF,.,TRBV5-1,TRBJ1-2,.
TGTGCCACCAGCCGACGACTAGCGGGAGGGTTGGAGACCCAGTACTTC,CATSRRLAGGLETQYF,TRBD2,TRBV15,TRBJ2-5,.
TGTGCCAGCAGCCTAGCGGGACCTTCGGGAGAGACCCAGTACTTC,CASSLAGPSGETQYF,TRBD2,TRBV11-2,TRBJ2-5,.
TGCGCCAGCAGCTTGGAGGGGGCGAGAACCGGGGAGCTGTTTTTT,CASSLEGARTGELFF,TRBD1,TRBV5-1,TRBJ2-2,few
TGTGCCTGGAGTGTATCAGGGGACACCATATATTTT,CAWSVSGDTIYF,.,TRBV30,TRBJ1-3,few
TGCGCCAGCAGCCTGGTTGCGGGAGTCTACGAGCAGTACTTC,CASSLVAGVYEQYF,TRBD2,TRBV5-1,TRBJ2-7,few
TGTGCCAGCAGCGTAGAGGGAGGCGGGAGGGCCAGGAATGAGCAGTTCTTC,CASSVEGGGRARNEQFF,TRBD2,TRBV9,TRBJ2-1,once
TGTGCCAGCAGTGAGACGGACAGGCTGTCCTACGAGCAGTACTTC,CASSETDRLSYEQYF,TRBD1,TRBV6-6,TRBJ2-7,.
TGTGCCAGTAGTACAGGGGGGAGCACAGATACGCAGTATTTT,CASSTGGSTDTQYF,.,TRBV19,TRBJ2-3,.
TGTGCCAGCAGTTACGCGGGAGTAGAGACCCAGTACTTC,CASSYAGVETQYF,TRBD2,TRBV6-5,TRBJ2-5,.
TGTGCCAGCAGTTTCCGGTCATACTACGAGCAGTACTTC,CASSFRSYYEQYF,.,TRBV28,TRBJ2-7,.
TGTGCCAGCAGCACTAGCGGGAGCTCCTACGAGCAGTACTTC,CASSTSGSSYEQYF,TRBD2,TRBV7-6,TRBJ2-7,once
TGTGCCAGCAGCCCCCGGGACAGCGCGAACACCGGGGAGCTGTTTTTT,CASSPRDSANTGELFF,TRBD1,TRBV5-8,TRBJ2-2,.
TGTGCCAGCAGCCCCCTTGTAGCGGGAGGGCCAGCAGATACGCAGTATTTT,CASSPLVAGGPADTQYF,TRBD2,TRBV7-9,TRBJ2-3,.
TGTGCCAGCAGCTTAATAAGGGGAAGGAACACTGAAGCTTTCTTT,CASSLIRGRNTEAFF,.,TRBV11-3,TRBJ1-1,.
TGCGCCAGCAGCCATAGCGGAAGCTCCTACGAGCAGTACTTC,CASSHSGSSYEQYF,.,TRBV5-1,TRBJ2-7,.
TGTGCCAGCACCCGGGACGGAACCTACGAGCAGTACTTC,CASTRDGTYEQYF,.,TRBV6-1,TRBJ2-7,.
TGTGCCAGTCACCAGGGGACGGGTTACAATCAGCCCCAGCATTTT,CASHQGTGYNQPQHF,.,TRBV27,TRBJ1-5,.
TGTGCCAGCTCACCACTACGAGGGGCGGGGTCCGAGCAGTACTTC,CASSPLRGAGSEQYF,.,TRBV18,TRBJ2-7,few
TGTGCCAGCAGTGGGGGTACGACAGGGGGGTATATGGCGCAGTATTTT,CASSGGTTGGYMAQYF,TRBD1,TRBV2,TRBJ2-3,.
TGTGCCAGCAGCCCGCGCCAAGACAGGGGGCGCGAAGATAATCAGCCCCAGCATTTT,CASSPRQDRGREDNQPQHF,.,TRBV21-1,TRBJ1-5,.
TGTGCCAGCAGTTACTCCACGCTAAAGGACTATGGCTACACCTTC,CASSYSTLKDYGYTF,.,TRBV6-5,TRBJ1-2,.
TGCGCCAGCAGCTTGGTCGGGAGCTCCTACGAGCAGTACTTC,CASSLVGSSYEQYF,.,TRBV5-1,TRBJ2-7,.
TGCGCCAGCAGCTTGGCCCTCACAGGGCCGGGCACAGAGCAGTTCTTC,CASSLALTGPGTEQFF,.,TRBV5-1,TRBJ2-1,.
TGTGCCAGCACCTTATCGGGGGGAGACCCGTCCTACACCTTC,CASTLSGGDPSYTF,.,TRBV7-9,TRBJ1-2,few
TGTGCCAGTAGTATGGGGACTCCGAACACCGGGGAGCTGTTTTTT,CASSMGTPNTGELFF,.,TRBV19,TRBJ2-2,.
TGTGCCAGCAGAGCGGGAGGGTTCGGCACAGATACGCAGTATTTT,CASRAGGFGTDTQYF,TRBD2,TRBV2,TRBJ2-3,.
TGTGCCAGCAGCTCTCCTAGTGCAGATACGCAGTATTTT,CASSSPSADTQYF,.,TRBV13,TRBJ2-3,.
TGTGCCAGCAGCTCCCTTGGGGGGTCGGGTGAGACCCAGTACTTC,CASSSLGGSGETQYF,.,TRBV7-6,TRBJ2-5,few
TGTGCCAGCAGTCCCGGGACATATGGCTACACCTTC,CASSPGTYGYTF,.,TRBV6-1,TRBJ1-2,.
TGTGCCAGCAGCCAACTAGCGGGAGTCGACACCGGGGAGCTGTTTTTT,CASSQLAGVDTGELFF,TRBD2,TRBV7-9,TRBJ2-2,.
TGTGCCTGGAGTAGGGGAGGGGGTCCTAACTATGGCTACACCTTC,CAWSRGGGPNYGYTF,.,TRBV30,TRBJ1-2,once
TGTGCCAGTAGTATACAGACCGAGTGGGCCGAGCAGTTCTTC,CASSIQTEWAEQFF,.,TRBV19,TRBJ2-1,.
TGTGCCATCAGGGGGGGCCAACCAAACGGAGGGCAGTACTTC,CAIRGGQPNGGQYF,.,TRBV10-3,TRBJ2-7,.
TGTGCCAGCAGTTTATCAGGGCTAGCGGTATTCTCGGAGACCCAGTACTTC,CASSLSGLAVFSETQYF,TRBD2,TRBV27,TRBJ2-5,.
TGTGCCAGCAGTTATACTAGCGGGAGCTACGAGCAGTACTTC,CASSYTSGSYEQYF,TRBD2,TRBV6-5,TRBJ2-7,.
TGTGCTAGTGCCCCTTCGACAGCCAAACACACAGATACGCAGTATTTT,CASAPSTAKHTDTQYF,.,TRBV12-5,TRBJ2-3,.
TGCGCCAGCAGCGTCTCGGTTGGGGACACTGAAGCTTTCTTT,CASSVSVGDTEAFF,.,TRBV5-1,TRBJ1-1,few
TGTGCCAGTCGATCCAGTATGAACTATGGCTACACCTTC,CASRSSMNYGYTF,.,TRBV19,TRBJ1-2,few
TGTGCCAGCAGTTTTATACTAGCGGTGAACAATGAGCAGTTCTTC,CASSFILAVNNEQFF,TRBD2,TRBV28,TRBJ2-1,.
TGTGCCAGCAGCTTAGAGTGGGGGCAAGAGACCCAGTACTTC,CASSLEWGQETQYF,.,TRBV7-8,TRBJ2-5,.